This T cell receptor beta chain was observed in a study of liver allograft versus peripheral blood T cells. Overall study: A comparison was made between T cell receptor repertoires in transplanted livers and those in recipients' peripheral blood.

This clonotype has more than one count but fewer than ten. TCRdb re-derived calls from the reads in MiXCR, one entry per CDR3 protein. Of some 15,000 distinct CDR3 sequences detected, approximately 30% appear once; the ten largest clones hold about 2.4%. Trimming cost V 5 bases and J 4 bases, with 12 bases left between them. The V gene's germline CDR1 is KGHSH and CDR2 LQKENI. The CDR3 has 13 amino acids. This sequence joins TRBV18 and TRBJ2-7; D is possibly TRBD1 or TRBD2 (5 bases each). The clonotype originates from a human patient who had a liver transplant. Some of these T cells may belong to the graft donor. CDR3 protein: CASSSGTVYEQYF. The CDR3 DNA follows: TGTGCCAGCTCATCCGGGACGGTGTACGAGCAGTACTTC.